This TCR beta chain was documented in a study of T cell responses to AZD1222 COVID-19 vaccine. As concerns this clone: Its target is not known.

Measured with immunoSEQ multiplex PCR; TCRdb has only the in-frame clones, and not every one. The sample lists around 140,000 clones, 85% to 90% occurring once. The CDR3 consists of 15 residues. From germline, CDR1 is LGHNA and CDR2 YSLEER. Trimming removed 0 bases from V and 0 bases from J, with 8 bases in between. Findings of the study overall: Only after the peak T cell response were repertoires sampled. Possibly, clonal diversity was underestimated; donors were largely white British and included more females. Of spike-specific TCRs, nearly half reportedly target regions left unmutated in variants. Two AZD1222 doses significantly raised spike-specific TCR breadth and depth over controls.

This receptor was taken from an adult who received the AZD1222 COVID-19 vaccine. The sample was peripheral blood, taken 28 days after the second AZD1222 dose. The rearrangement uses TRBV4-3 and TRBJ1-2; D not resolved. The CDR3 sequence: CASSQDEGTNYGYTF. The CDR3 DNA reads TGCGCCAGCAGCCAAGATGAGGGAACTAACTATGGCTACACCTTC.